This T cell receptor (beta chain) was sequenced during a study of T cell responses to AZD1222 COVID-19 vaccine. Clones were read by immunoSEQ multiplex PCR, and TCRdb kept only the in-frame ones, dropping some. The repertoire holds fewer than 100,000 clones, with less than 85% as singletons. Study-level findings and limits: It should be noted that donors were predominantly white British and more often female, and clonal diversity was possibly underestimated. Researchers report vaccine-associated CD4 TCRs spanning spike, with dominance at 160-218 and 743-854.

The germline V gene has CDR1 MNHEY and CDR2 SMNVEV (reference sequence). The CDR3 has 15 amino acids. Deletions cut 7 bases from V and 5 bases from J, with 20 bases between. Note on this clone: What it binds is unknown.

The origin of this receptor is an adult who received the AZD1222 COVID-19 vaccine. Sequencing used peripheral blood, obtained 28 days after the second AZD1222 dose. The rearrangement joins TRBV27 to TRBJ1-2; TRBD1 is a possible D gene (6 bases). CDR3 in DNA: TGTGCCAGCAAGGGCAGGGGTATTGACTTTTATGGCTACACCTTC. Its protein product is CASKGRGIDFYGYTF.